The 12 T cell receptor beta chains below come from one sample, sequenced in a study of cytomegalovirus exposure and HLA in healthy donors. TCRdb's table, derived via immunoSEQ multiplex PCR, lists solely in-frame clones and lacks some. Of fewer than 200,000 clones listed, approximately 87% are singletons. The material sequenced was PBMCs. Receptors were obtained from a woman aged 25 to 39 in good health and CMV-seronegative.

J is TRBJ2-3 and V is TRBV12-2; TRBD2, as called in the table, went unchecked against the DNA. TRBV12-2 is a pseudogene. The CDR3 totals 17 residues. CDR3: CASRLPPGTSSTDTQYF. For the CDR3, the DNA is TGTGCAAGTCGCCTACCTCCCGGGACTTCCTCCACAGATACGCAGTATTTT.

This rearrangement joins TRBV18 to TRBJ2-7; 7 nucleotides match TRBD1. This CDR3 region has 15 residues. With 3 bases clipped from V and 4 bases from J, the junction kept 9 bases outside the gene matches. CDR1 is KGHSH and CDR2 is LQKENI in the germline V gene. This CDR3 reads CASSPTMGQPYEQYF. The CDR3 nucleotides are TGTGCCAGCTCACCCACTATGGGACAGCCTTACGAGCAGTACTTC.

J is TRBJ2-7 and V is TRBV28; D might be TRBD1 (5 bases). This CDR3 contains 15 residues. V was trimmed by 7 bases and J by 2 bases, leaving 18 bases between them. CDR1 MDHEN and CDR2 SYDVKM come from the germline V gene. Here the CDR3 reads CASTDLGLGPYEQYF. The CDR3 DNA sequence: TGTGCCAGCACCGACCTAGGCTTGGGGCCCTACGAGCAGTACTTC.

This clone was recorded only once. The chain recombines TRBV12-5 with TRBJ2-1; TRBD2 matches 7 bases. CDR1 is LGHNT and CDR2 is FRNRAP in the germline V gene. V was pared by 6 bases and J by 4 bases, with 9 bases of the junction left unmatched. This CDR3 has 15 amino acids. CDR3 bases: TGTGCTAGTGGACCCTGGACTAGTTCATACAATGAGCAGTTCTTC. This sequence encodes CASGPWTSSYNEQFF. Supplemented by reference TRBV12-5 and TRBJ2-1, the full variable domain reads DARVTQTPRHKVTEMGQEVTMRCQPILGHNTVFWYRQTMMQGLELLAYFRNRAPLDDSGMPKDRFSAEMPDATLATLKIQPSEPRDSAVYFCASGPWTSSYNEQFFGPGTRLTVL.

In its sample, this clone was seen many times. The chain joins TRBV6-4 to TRBJ2-2; 11 nucleotides agree with TRBD2. The CDR3 runs to 16 residues. J gave up 4 bases and V 0 bases, and 1 base lay outside the gene matches. Germline V lookup: CDR1 MRHNA, CDR2 SNTAGT. CDR3 nucleotides: TGTGCCAGCAGTGACTCTAGCGGGGGGGCCACCGGGGAGCTGTTTTTT. This encodes CASSDSSGGATGELFF.

The rearrangement uses TRBV4-3 and TRBJ2-2; TRBD2 agrees at 11 bases. The V segment lost 2 bases and the J segment 0 bases; nucleotides outside the gene matches: 11. This CDR3 contains 20 residues. Germline V gives CDR1 LGHNA, CDR2 YSLEER. The CDR3 coding sequence is TGCGCCAGCAGCCAAATGATGATTGTAGCGGGGGGGTCGAACACCGGGGAGCTGTTTTTT. Its protein product is CASSQMMIVAGGSNTGELFF.

V and J are TRBV29-1 and TRBJ1-2; D is unclear. Germline CDR1 SQVTM, CDR2 ANQGSEA. V lost 4 bases, J lost 10 bases, and 19 bases lay in between. This CDR3 is built from 13 residues. CDR3 in amino acids: CSVVSEAKFVYTF. DNA for the CDR3: TGCAGCGTTGTATCTGAGGCAAAGTTTGTCTACACCTTC.

The chain is built from TRBV27 and TRBJ2-5; a possible D gene is TRBD2 (6 bases). The J call may be in error: the DNA end matches TRBJ2-7 better. The germline V gene has CDR1 MNHEY and CDR2 SMNVEV (reference sequence). The CDR3 consists of 15 residues. The CDR3 loop is CASSLAGWGSYEQYF. In DNA form, the CDR3 reads TGTGCCAGCAGTTTGGCGGGGTGGGGCTCCTACGAGCAGTACTTC.

To note about this clone: Other DNA sequences from this sample encode an identical CDR3 as well. The rearrangement joins TRBV4-1 to TRBJ1-2; 7 bases are shared with TRBD1. Germline CDR1 is MGHRA and CDR2 is YSYEKL. Trimming at V came to 3 bases and at J to 6 bases, leaving 4 bases not matched to a gene. This CDR3 has 13 residues. The CDR3 bases are TGCGCCAGCAGCCAGGGAACAGGGGATGGCTACACCTTC. Amino acids: CASSQGTGDGYTF.

This sequence joins TRBV5-1 and TRBJ1-1; maybe TRBD1 (6 bases). Trimming took 0 bases from V and 2 from J, leaving 11 bases between them. CDR1 and CDR2 (germline): SGHRS, YFSETQ. The CDR3 totals 15 residues. CDR3 in DNA: TGCGCCAGCAGCTTGGTGGCAGGGGCTAACACTGAAGCTTTCTTT. This gives the protein CASSLVAGANTEAFF.

The V gene is TRBV9, the J gene TRBJ1-1; 8 nucleotides line up with TRBD1. Germline V gene lookup returns CDR1 SGDLS and CDR2 YYNGEE. The CDR3 has 17 residues. J gave up 5 bases and V 0 bases, and 12 bases lay outside the gene matches. The CDR3 here is CASSVVDRGLVRTEAFF. The CDR3, as DNA: TGTGCCAGCAGCGTAGTTGACAGGGGTTTGGTAAGGACTGAAGCTTTCTTT.

The gene calls are TRBV6-4 and TRBJ2-3; 11 bases are a match to TRBD2. Germline V gives CDR1 MRHNA, CDR2 SNTAGT. The CDR3 consists of 16 residues. After removal of 6 bases from V and 3 bases from J, the junction contained 8 bases not matched to a gene. The DNA for the CDR3 is TGTGCCAGCAGCCCATTAGCGGGGGGGCGTACAGATACGCAGTATTTT. Amino acids: CASSPLAGGRTDTQYF.